This entry features one T cell receptor beta chain sequence. As yet, its antigen is unknown. The V segment lost 7 bases and the J segment 2 bases; nucleotides outside the gene matches: 7. The CDR3 sequence is 15 residues long. Germline V gene sequence: CDR1 ENHRY, CDR2 SYGVKD. These data belong to a study of cytomegalovirus exposure and HLA in healthy donors. General study points: High specificity and sensitivity for cytomegalovirus status were reported for the classifier. The authors assumed roughly uniform sequencing depth across donors for presence/absence analyses.

PCR was performed using 60 Vbeta and 13 Jbeta primers. In the source study's methods: In a later analysis, approximately 80 million unique TCR beta chains included roughly 11 million shared by two or more donors. TCRdb's copy holds only in-frame clones and misses some; the assay was immunoSEQ multiplex PCR. V, J and clone size are taken as reported in that table, and D and trimming were inferred from the DNA itself. Its listing shows about 140,000 clones. The J gene is TRBJ1-2, the V gene TRBV10-3, with 10 bases identical to TRBD1. The TCR sequence derives from a male donor in good health and CMV-seronegative. The sample was PBMCs. Here the CDR3 reads CAINPGTGANYGYTF. For the CDR3, the DNA is TGTGCCATCAACCCCGGGACAGGGGCGAACTATGGCTACACCTTC.